Listed below are T cell receptor beta chains from one sample, sequenced in a study of graft-versus-host responses after intestinal transplantation. Profiling relied on immunoSEQ multiplex PCR, and the TCRdb table lists in-frame clones only, not all of them. Of about 110,000 clones listed, about nine tenths are singletons. What these receptors recognize is not known. The sample in question was unstimulated CD4+ T cells sorted from spleen or lymph node cells, obtained before transplant. These receptors all stem from a human donor who was the organ donor for an intestinal transplant. Each CDR3 is given with its conserved first and last residue.

v_call,cdr3_aa
TRBV20-1,CSALRRDEQFF
TRBV6-1,CASRAGTAYEQYF
TRBV19,CASGSTAGVYGYTF
TRBV5-1,CASRPPPGQGFAGQYF
TRBV7-9,CASSLGETSNQPQHF
TRBV7-2,CASSLRGRETQYF
TRBV7-9,CASRHTGKPPPEAFF
TRBV6-5,CASSPGDRVYGYTF
TRBV6-1,CASRRLSNQPQHF
TRBV28,CASSWTVYNSPLHF
TRBV5-1,CASSRDTVYGYTF
TRBV14,CASSQVTAKDTQYF
TRBV5-1,CASSFSRGRGAYNEQFF
TRBV6-5,CASSYTPGGNGGTQYF
TRBV14,CASSQEGPPYEQYF
TRBV7-3,CASSPDLQGAPFF
TRBV6-4,CASSEVGRNNEQFF
TRBV9,CASSVTGTSSYNEQFF
TRBV18,CASSPREGTGELFF